This T cell receptor (beta chain) was recovered during a study of T cell repertoires in cytomegalovirus infection. Study-wide context: Both CMV infection and a matching HLA type were indicated by public TCR beta signatures.

CDR1 SGHTA and CDR2 FQGNSA come from the germline V gene. The CDR3 runs to 16 residues. V shed 2 bases and J 7 bases; nucleotides not matched to a gene: 5. This clonotype was recorded many times. Its antigen is currently unknown. Study observations and caveats: Using cumulative public TCR beta family frequency, the authors identified those who carried CMV together with the relevant HLA. Ex vivo responses were dominated by HLA-C-restricted CMV-specific TCR beta clonotypes.

TCRdb re-called the reads through MiXCR, storing one row per CDR3 protein. The table shows approximately 500,000 distinct CDR3 sequences, with more than 20% occurring only once. The TCR sequence derives from a human donor in good health (CMV status not recorded). Some clones in this sample may be carry-over from other donors' samples. The chain has TRBV7-2 and TRBJ2-1; 13 bases are a match to TRBD2. The sample taken for sequencing was PBMCs. The CDR3 bases are TGTGCCAGCAGCTTAACTAGCGGGAGGGCCTTGAATGAGCAGTTCTTC. Translated: CASSLTSGRALNEQFF.